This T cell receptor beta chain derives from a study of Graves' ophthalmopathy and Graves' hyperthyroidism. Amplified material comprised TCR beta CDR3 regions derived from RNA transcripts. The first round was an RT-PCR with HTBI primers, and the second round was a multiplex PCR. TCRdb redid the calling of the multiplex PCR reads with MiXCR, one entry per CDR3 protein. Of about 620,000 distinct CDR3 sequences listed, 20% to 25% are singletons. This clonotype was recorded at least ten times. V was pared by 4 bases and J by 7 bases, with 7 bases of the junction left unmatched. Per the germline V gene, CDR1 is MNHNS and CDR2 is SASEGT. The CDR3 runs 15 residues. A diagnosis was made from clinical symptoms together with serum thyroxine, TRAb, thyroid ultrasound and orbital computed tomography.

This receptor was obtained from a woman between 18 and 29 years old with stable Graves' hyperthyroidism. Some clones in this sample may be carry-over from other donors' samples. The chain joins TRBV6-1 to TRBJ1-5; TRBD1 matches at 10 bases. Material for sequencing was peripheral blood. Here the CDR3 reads CASSVGTGEQQPQHF. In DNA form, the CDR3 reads TGTGCCAGCAGTGTTGGGACAGGGGAGCAACAGCCCCAGCATTTT.